These 6 T cell receptor beta chains came from one sample sequenced in a study of T cell responses to AZD1222 COVID-19 vaccine. Only in-frame clones appear in the TCRdb table, and some are missing; sequencing was by immunoSEQ multiplex PCR. The sample lists 95,000 to 150,000 clones; 90% were seen once. This specimen was peripheral blood, taken on day 0 of AZD1222 vaccination. The receptor source for this set is an adult in good health.

A single count supports this clone. The V gene is TRBV28, the J gene TRBJ1-1, with D unclear. The V gene's germline CDR1 is MDHEN and CDR2 SYDVKM. Trimming pared 6 bases from V and 2 bases from J, leaving 13 bases between. The CDR3 runs 14 residues. For the CDR3, the DNA is TGTGCCAGCAGAGACCCACCGGGAAACACTGAAGCTTTCTTT. It encodes CASRDPPGNTEAFF.

The chain joins TRBV7-6 to TRBJ2-7; the D call may be TRBD1 or TRBD2 (6 bases each). The germline gives CDR1 SGHVS, CDR2 FNYEAQ. There are 15 residues in the CDR3. Deletions cut 1 base from V and 2 bases from J, with 12 bases between. CDR3 coding DNA: TGTGCCAGCAGCTTAGGAGGGGGGAGCCCCTACGAGCAGTACTTC. Amino acids: CASSLGGGSPYEQYF.

The V and J genes are TRBV11-2 and TRBJ1-1, with D maybe TRBD1 (5 bases). V was clipped by 5 bases and J by 1 base, with 8 bases between them. The CDR3 sequence is 13 residues long. Looked up from germline, CDR1 is SGHAT and CDR2 is FQNNGV. In DNA, the CDR3 is TGTGCCAGCAGCACCGACAGGAACACTGAAGCTTTCTTT. Amino acids: CASSTDRNTEAFF. The full variable domain, with the rest looked up from reference TRBV11-2 and TRBJ1-1, is EAGVAQSPRYKIIEKRQSVAFWCNPISGHATLYWYQQILGQGPKLLIQFQNNGVVDDSQLPKDRFSAERLKGVDSTLKIQPAKLEDSAVYLCASSTDRNTEAFFGQGTRLTVV.

V gene TRBV9 combines with J gene TRBJ1-3; TRBD1 agrees at 7 bases. With 3 bases clipped from V and 3 bases from J, the junction kept 3 bases outside the gene matches. Germline V lookup: CDR1 SGDLS, CDR2 YYNGEE. The CDR3 totals 14 residues. The CDR3 bases are TGTGCCAGCAGCGCCGGGGACAGTGGAAACACCATATATTTT. It codes for CASSAGDSGNTIYF.

J is TRBJ2-7 and V is TRBV7-2; TRBD1 matches at 7 bases. The CDR3 runs to 15 residues. V trimming: 1 base; J trimming: 2 bases; junction bases outside the gene matches: 5. Per germline, CDR1 SGHTA and CDR2 FQGNSA. CDR3 in DNA: TGTGCCAGCAGCTTAGGGGGACAGAGTACCTACGAGCAGTACTTC. Translating gives CASSLGGQSTYEQYF.

The gene calls are TRBV27 and TRBJ2-2, with TRBD2 matching 10 bases. The V segment lost 10 bases and the J segment 0 bases; nucleotides outside the gene matches: 11. This CDR3 has 17 amino acids. The V gene's germline CDR1 is MNHEY and CDR2 SMNVEV (reference sequence). CDR3 bases: TGTGCCACAGCCCCTAGCGGGAGTTTCGCGAACACCGGGGAGCTGTTTTTT. This translates into CATAPSGSFANTGELFF.